This TCR beta chain was found in a study of identical twins. V was cut by 3 bases and J by 4 bases, with 13 bases left in between. The CDR3 contains 15 residues. Per germline, CDR1 SGHDT and CDR2 YYEEEE. From the 5' RACE reads, TCRdb called clonotypes with MiXCR, one entry per CDR3 protein. This repertoire shows about 1.7 million distinct CDR3 sequences, about 31% found once; its top ten account for more than 0.25%. The receptor was derived from a newborn girl in good health. The sequenced material came from cord blood. V is TRBV5-6 and J is TRBJ2-2; D might be TRBD2 (6 bases). This CDR3 is CASSSLAITTGELFF. CDR3 sequence (DNA): TGTGCCAGCAGCTCTCTAGCGATCACCACCGGGGAGCTGTTTTTT.